Included here is one T cell receptor (beta chain) sequence, with context. This entry is derived from a study of blood T cell repertoires in COVID-19. The wider study: Whether acute or convalescent, the COVID-19 samples came from the United States, Italy and Spain. PBMCs, B-cell-depleted T cells, or T cells were the source of the cDNA or gDNA that made up the material.

Original data processing: Scientists estimated how many nucleated cells there were by amplifying reference gene primers. TCRdb keeps only in-frame clones here, not all; method: immunoSEQ multiplex PCR. Clone size and V and J calls were adopted from that table, with D and trimming inferred from the DNA. The table includes under 130,000 clones, approximately 84% detected once. V was pared by 3 bases and J by 7 bases, with 12 bases of the junction left unmatched. The CDR3 has 17 amino acids. The V gene's germline CDR1 is LNHDA and CDR2 SQIVND (reference sequence). The receptor was isolated from a human donor in a cohort sampled during active COVID-19. The source material was peripheral blood. This sequence joins TRBV19 and TRBJ1-4; 9 positions agree with TRBD1. The CDR3 sequence is CASSIRDRAELIEKLFF. The DNA of the CDR3 is TGTGCCAGTAGTATCCGGGACAGGGCGGAGTTGATTGAAAAACTGTTTTTT.